This paragraph reports one T cell receptor (beta chain). The target antigen is unknown. The study ran its PCR with 60 Vbeta and 13 Jbeta primers. Profiled with immunoSEQ multiplex PCR; TCRdb holds only in-frame clones, not every one. The data show about 140,000 clones, with 80% seen just once and 2% to 2.5% held by the top ten. The sample originates from a study of cytomegalovirus exposure and HLA in healthy donors. General study points: Presence/absence analyses assumed roughly uniform sequencing depth across donors. Reports state that TCR beta sequences accurately predicted most subjects' HLA-A and HLA-B alleles.

The junction had 14 bases not matched to a gene; V was cut back by 8 bases and J by 12 bases. This CDR3 is built from 14 residues. Germline CDR1 is LNHDA and CDR2 is SQIVND (reference sequence). The rearrangement uses TRBV19 and TRBJ2-1, with TRBD2 identical over 9 bases. The sample consisted of PBMCs. This TCR came from a young man in good health and CMV-seronegative. For the CDR3, the DNA is TGTGCCAGTGAAGGCCTAGCGGGATCTTTGGGGCAGTTCTTC. Its protein is CASEGLAGSLGQFF.